The table lists the clone carrying this TCR beta chain with a count of one. This specimen includes other DNA sequences encoding the same CDR3. V lost 3 bases to trimming and J lost 0 bases, with 10 bases between them. The germline CDR1 and CDR2 sequences are SGHDT and YYEEEE. This CDR3 is 14 amino acids long. These data belong to a study of shared clonotypes between healthy human individuals. Looking at the study overall: Sampling drew on donors who were a couple of women and a few men aged 18 to 49.

The naive CD8 population came from CD45RO-negative cells selected for CCR7, without terminally differentiated effector memory CD45RA+ cells. Method: immunoSEQ multiplex PCR; TCRdb's copy keeps in-frame clones and lacks some. The data contain 800,000 to 950,000 clones, about 96% of them singletons. The sequenced sample consisted of naive CD8+ T cells sorted from blood. The chain carries TRBV5-6 and TRBJ2-7; D may be TRBD2 (6 bases). This receptor was identified in a man between 25 and 39 years old in good health. This CDR3 is CASSSGLSSYEQYF. The DNA of the CDR3 is TGTGCCAGCAGCTCGGGACTGAGCTCCTACGAGCAGTACTTC.